The present T cell receptor beta chain was sequenced within a study of blood T cells in healthy people across ages. In the study overall: Capturing about one barcoded beta molecule per two T cells was achieved by template switching.

This clonotype was detected a few times. A second PCR of about 7 to 11 cycles used a sample-barcoded 5' primer and a J-beta primer mix. TCRdb called the 5' RACE reads again in MiXCR, with one record for every CDR3 protein. The table lists around 900,000 distinct CDR3 sequences, roughly half of them singletons. In germline, CDR1 is SNHLY, CDR2 FYNNEI. CDR3 length equals 14 residues. With 0 bases removed from V and 4 bases from J, the gap between germline ends came to 8 bases. This chain joins TRBV2 and TRBJ2-3; the D is unclear. The sequenced sample was blood. The sequence derives from a woman aged 55-70 years in good health. CDR3 in DNA: TGTGCCAGCAGTGAAGCCACGTTCCCAGATACGCAGTATTTT. This translates into CASSEATFPDTQYF.